These 20 T cell receptor beta chains share one sample of origin, sequenced in a study of blood T cell repertoires in COVID-19. Repertoires were generated with immunoSEQ multiplex PCR, while TCRdb's copy carries only in-frame clones and drops some. The data hold around 140,000 clones, with approximately 84% observed a single time. Material: peripheral blood. The receptors come from a woman older than 75 with acute or convalescent COVID-19.

CDR3 bases: TGCGCCAGCAGTGAGTCCTCGGGTACCGGGGAGCTGTTTTTT. Its protein is CASSESSGTGELFF. The chain joins TRBV10-1 to TRBJ2-2; D not resolved. CDR3 size: 14 residues. CDR1 is WNHNN, CDR2 SYGVQD, per germline (reference sequence). V lost 0 bases to trimming and J lost 5 bases, with 7 bases between them.

The chain links TRBV4-1 to TRBJ1-1; D not resolved. The V gene lost 0 bases and the J gene lost 6 bases, with 11 bases spanning the gap. The CDR3 is 14 residues long. The germline CDR1 and CDR2 sequences are MGHRA and YSYEKL. The chain's CDR3 is CASSQESVIPEAFF. Here the CDR3 DNA reads TGCGCCAGCAGCCAAGAGAGCGTGATCCCTGAAGCTTTCTTT.

This clone was picked up one time. The chain is built from TRBV19 and TRBJ2-4, with 7 bases identical to TRBD2. This CDR3 is 15 amino acids long. J was trimmed by 2 bases and V by 4 bases; bases with no gene match: 5. Germline lookup yields CDR1 LNHDA and CDR2 SQIVND (reference sequence). Written as DNA, the CDR3 is TGTGCCAGTAGTAACCAGGGACTAACCAAAAACATTCAGTACTTC. As protein: CASSNQGLTKNIQYF.

The chain recombines TRBV4-3 with TRBJ1-2, with D possibly being TRBD1 (6 bases). Trimming cost V 1 base and J 4 bases, with 16 bases left between them. CDR1 LGHNA and CDR2 YSLEER come from the germline V gene. This CDR3 region has 16 residues. The CDR3, as DNA: TGCGCCAGCAGCCAAGTTCCGGGGCAGGGGACCTATGGCTACACCTTC. Translation: CASSQVPGQGTYGYTF.

This chain links TRBV6-5 with TRBJ2-1; the D gene is possibly TRBD1 (5 bases). The CDR3 is 14 amino acids. The germline V and J ends were trimmed by 5 bases and 2 bases, with 10 bases remaining between them. Germline V gene lookup returns CDR1 MNHEY and CDR2 SVGAGI. The CDR3 region is CASSRQLTYNEQFF. The CDR3 coding sequence is TGTGCCAGCAGTAGACAGCTTACCTACAATGAGCAGTTCTTC.

Only one count was recorded for this clone. The rearrangement joins TRBV19 to TRBJ2-3; D is possibly TRBD2 (5 bases). The CDR3 extends over 11 amino acids. Germline lookup yields CDR1 LNHDA and CDR2 SQIVND (reference sequence). V was shortened by 9 bases and J by 1 base, with 5 bases between the two germline ends. The DNA for the CDR3 is TGTGCCAGCGGGGGCACAGATACGCAGTATTTT. It specifies CASGGTDTQYF.

In this sample, this clone turned up a few times. This chain joins TRBV7-2 and TRBJ2-1; TRBD2 matches 8 bases. The germline V gene has CDR1 SGHTA and CDR2 FQGNSA. V shed 2 bases and J 8 bases; nucleotides not matched to a gene: 5. The CDR3 extends over 14 amino acids. The CDR3 loop is CASSLSGGLYEQFF. The CDR3, as DNA: TGTGCCAGCAGCTTATCGGGGGGGCTATATGAGCAGTTCTTC.

This sequence joins TRBV18 and TRBJ2-3; TRBD2 agrees at 12 bases. This CDR3 has 19 residues. Losses at the gene ends were 0 bases for V and 3 bases for J; bases not matched to a gene: 10. Germline CDR1 and CDR2: KGHSH and LQKENI. The CDR3 DNA reads as TGTGCCAGCTCACCACCTGGGGCTAGCGGGAGGGCCGGTACAGATACGCAGTATTTT. This codes for CASSPPGASGRAGTDTQYF.

The V call is TRBV7-2, the J call TRBJ2-7, with a tentative D call TRBD1 (6 bases). The ends were cut back, 0 bases at V and 2 bases at J, with 11 bases in the middle. This CDR3 is 15 amino acids long. Germline V gene data show CDR1 as SGHTA and CDR2 as FQGNSA. CDR3 nucleotide sequence: TGTGCCAGCAGCTTAGCGGGGCCAGGGGCCTACGAGCAGTACTTC. Amino acids: CASSLAGPGAYEQYF.

The chain joins TRBV5-1 to TRBJ1-1, with TRBD1 identical over 8 bases. Germline V gene lookup returns CDR1 SGHRS and CDR2 YFSETQ. CDR3 length equals 14 residues. The ends lost 4 bases at V and 9 bases at J; junction bases unmatched: 11. CDR3 sequence reads: CASSPGGQGEKAFF. The CDR3 region has the DNA TGCGCCAGCAGCCCAGGAGGACAGGGTGAAAAAGCTTTCTTT.

This clone was seen only once. This chain connects TRBV9 to TRBJ1-6; a weak D match, TRBD1 (6 bases). Germline V lookup: CDR1 SGDLS, CDR2 YYNGEE. V gave up 4 bases and J gave up 4 bases, with 18 bases separating them. The CDR3 is 17 residues long. DNA of the CDR3: TGTGCCAGCAGCAGAGGGGCCGGGACAAATTATAATTCACCCCTCCACTTT. This encodes CASSRGAGTNYNSPLHF.

This clone was counted between two and nine times. The gene calls are TRBV27 and TRBJ1-3; perhaps TRBD1 as D (6 bases). This CDR3 has 17 residues. Looked up from germline, CDR1 is MNHEY and CDR2 is SMNVEV (reference sequence). V was trimmed by 1 base and J by 1 base, leaving 14 bases between them. This CDR3 is CASSLFRGSGSGNTIYF. The CDR3 DNA is TGTGCCAGCAGTTTATTCAGGGGATCAGGGTCTGGAAACACCATATATTTT.

The rearrangement links TRBV10-2 to TRBJ1-2, with 7 bases lining up with TRBD1. There are 15 residues in the CDR3. Germline trimming cut 3 bases from V and 0 bases from J; bases unmatched to any gene: 4. CDR1 and CDR2 from the germline V gene are WSHSY and SAAADI. The CDR3 protein is CASSDNRGTNYGYTF. In nucleotides, the CDR3 is TGCGCCAGCAGTGACAACAGGGGAACTAACTATGGCTACACCTTC.

For the CDR3, the DNA is TGTGCCAGCAGCGCTCCGGGAGGGAATAATGAAAAACTGTTTTTT. Its translation is CASSAPGGNNEKLFF. This sequence joins TRBV6-6 and TRBJ1-4, with D uncertain. Per the germline V gene, CDR1 is MNHNY and CDR2 is SVGAGI (reference sequence). V dropped 6 bases and J dropped 4 bases, with 15 bases sitting between them. The CDR3 sequence is 15 residues long.

The chain is built from TRBV7-6 and TRBJ2-3, with 14 bases matching TRBD2. CDR3 length equals 18 residues. V was clipped by 1 base and J by 3 bases; unmatched bases: 6. The germline V gene encodes CDR1 SGHVS and CDR2 FNYEAQ. CDR3 DNA: TGTGCCAGCAGCTTAGTTGGACTAGCGGGAGGCAGGACAGATACGCAGTATTTT. Protein product: CASSLVGLAGGRTDTQYF.

This chain links TRBV11-3 with TRBJ1-4, with D possibly being TRBD1 (6 bases). V was trimmed by 5 bases and J by 8 bases, leaving 15 bases between them. CDR3 length: 14 amino acids. Germline V lookup: CDR1 SGHNT, CDR2 YENEEA. The CDR3 here is CASSLGGAFEKLFF. The CDR3 bases are TGTGCCAGCAGCCTGGGGGGGGCTTTCGAAAAACTGTTTTTT.

This clone occurred a few times. The chain uses TRBV19 and TRBJ1-5, with 12 bases aligning to TRBD1. The CDR3 runs 14 residues. The germline V gene has CDR1 LNHDA and CDR2 SQIVND (reference sequence). J lost 5 bases, V lost 5 bases, and 1 base had no gene match. In DNA, the CDR3 is TGTGCCAGTAGTGGGACAGGGGGCCATCAGCCCCAGCATTTT. Its translation: CASSGTGGHQPQHF.

V and J are TRBV19 and TRBJ1-5, with a possible D match to TRBD1 (5 bases). Looked up from germline, CDR1 is LNHDA and CDR2 is SQIVND (reference sequence). V dropped 5 bases and J dropped 7 bases, with 18 bases sitting between them. This CDR3 contains 15 residues. Here the CDR3 DNA reads TGTGCCAGTAGTTCCCTGGGGCGGGAGGGCCAGCCCCAGCATTTT. Translated: CASSSLGREGQPQHF.

This clone appeared once. The genes are TRBV3-1 (or the pseudogene TRBV3-2) and TRBJ1-5; D unclear. V lost 1 base and J 0 bases, leaving 10 bases between the germline ends. CDR1 LGHDT and CDR2 YNNKEL come from the germline V gene (reference sequence). This CDR3 is built from 16 residues. The CDR3 region has the DNA TGTGCCAGCAGCCAAGTAGCATTTTATAGCAATCAGCCCCAGCATTTT. Amino acid sequence: CASSQVAFYSNQPQHF.

The genes are TRBV19 and TRBJ1-2, with a weak D call TRBD1 (6 bases). Trimming left V 6 bases short and J 4 bases short, with 21 bases between. This CDR3 has 16 amino acids. Germline CDR1 and CDR2: LNHDA and SQIVND (reference sequence). The CDR3 protein is CASSTSRGGQSYGYTF. The CDR3 coding sequence is TGTGCCAGTAGCACCTCCCGCGGGGGGCAAAGCTATGGCTACACCTTC.